A selection of T cell receptor beta chains follows, all from one sample in a study of blood T cell repertoires in COVID-19. Assay used: immunoSEQ multiplex PCR; TCRdb lists only in-frame clones, some missing. Among under 200,000 clones listed, 86% were seen once. Input material: peripheral blood. The receptors here all came from a woman between 65 and 79 years old with acute or convalescent COVID-19. Each CDR3 is given with its conserved first and last residue. Fields, in order: D gene, J gene, V gene, clone size, CDR3 length, CDR3 DNA, CDR3 protein. The D gene is left open where the match is weak. Size values are once, few and many counts, or a class for expanded clones, and some rows have none.

>NA|TRBJ1-2|TRBV5-5|NA|15
TGTGCCAGCAGCTTGGATGGGGGGGACTCCTATGGCTACACCTTC
CASSLDGGDSYGYTF
>NA|TRBJ1-6|TRBV4-2|NA|15
TGTGCCAGCAGCCAGCCAGGGAAAGATAATTCACCCCTCCACTTT
CASSQPGKDNSPLHF
>NA|TRBJ1-3|TRBV3-1/TRBV3-2|NA|16
TGTGCCAGCAGCCCCGGACAGTCCTACTCTGGAAACACCATATATTTT
CASSPGQSYSGNTIYF
>NA|TRBJ1-5|TRBV7-2|NA|16
TGTGCCAGCAGCTTAGCTCAGGGAGGTCGTCCTCAGCCCCAGCATTTT
CASSLAQGGRPQPQHF
>TRBD2|TRBJ2-5|TRBV6-5|NA|14
TGTGCCAGCAGGACTAGCGGGGGCGGGGAGACCCAGTACTTC
CASRTSGGGETQYF
>NA|TRBJ1-3|TRBV4-2|NA|15
TGTGCCAGCAGCCAAGATTCGGGGGTTGGAAACACCATATATTTT
CASSQDSGVGNTIYF
>NA|TRBJ1-2|TRBV28|NA|17
TGTGCCAGCAGTTTGACGGGGAACCCTACCCTCCTTAATGGCTACACCTTC
CASSLTGNPTLLNGYTF
>NA|TRBJ1-4|TRBV4-3|once|13
TGCGCCAGCAGCCAAGATAATCGGGAAAAACTGTTTTTT
CASSQDNREKLFF
>NA|TRBJ1-1|TRBV4-2|NA|16
TGTGCCAGCAGCCAAGTCGTTACCGTAGTGAACACTGAAGCTTTCTTT
CASSQVVTVVNTEAFF
>NA|TRBJ2-7|TRBV30|NA|12
TGTGCCTGGAGTGGGCATTCCTACGAGCAGTACTTC
CAWSGHSYEQYF
>TRBD1|TRBJ1-1|TRBV29-1|NA|16
TGCAGCGTTCGCGGGGACAGCGTAAAAATGAACACTGAAGCTTTCTTT
CSVRGDSVKMNTEAFF
>TRBD2|TRBJ2-3|TRBV25-1|NA|15
TGTGCCAGCAGTGAGGTAGCGGGGTTCACAGATACGCAGTATTTT
CASSEVAGFTDTQYF
>NA|TRBJ2-7|TRBV6-1|NA|15
TGTGCCAGCAGTGAAAGGGGTTGGGGCCGTTACGAGCAGTACTTC
CASSERGWGRYEQYF
>NA|TRBJ2-3|TRBV5-1|NA|15
TGCGCCAGCAGCTTGGCCCAGAGGAGCACAGATACGCAGTATTTT
CASSLAQRSTDTQYF
>NA|TRBJ2-1|TRBV11-3|NA|13
TGTGCCAGCAGCCTACCTAACGTCAATGAGCAGTTCTTC
CASSLPNVNEQFF
>NA|TRBJ1-5|TRBV27|NA|14
TGTGCCAGCAGTCGTGGACAGTATAATCAGCCCCAGCATTTT
CASSRGQYNQPQHF
>NA|TRBJ1-1|TRBV27|NA|13
TGTGCCAGCAGTTTTAGGGGGAACACTGAAGCTTTCTTT
CASSFRGNTEAFF
>NA|TRBJ2-3|TRBV14|NA|17
TGTGCCAGCAGCCAAGATCTTGGACCGGGAGTTGTAGATACGCAGTATTTT
CASSQDLGPGVVDTQYF
>NA|TRBJ1-4|TRBV7-9|NA|14
TGTGCCAGCAGCGTAGGGGGAGCTAATGAAAAACTGTTTTTT
CASSVGGANEKLFF
>TRBD1|TRBJ1-4|TRBV7-2|NA|14
TGTGCCAGCAGCCTGAGACAGGGGTTTGAAAAACTGTTTTTT
CASSLRQGFEKLFF
>TRBD1|TRBJ1-1|TRBV9|NA|15
TGTGCCAGCAGTCCAAGGGGGCAGTTGAACACTGAAGCTTTCTTT
CASSPRGQLNTEAFF
>TRBD1|TRBJ1-4|TRBV29-1|NA|13
TGCAGCGCGGGACAGGGGACTAATGAAAAACTGTTTTTT
CSAGQGTNEKLFF